This paragraph covers one T cell receptor (beta chain) sequence. This record belongs to a study of blood T cell repertoires in COVID-19. Study context: Samples taken during acute and convalescent COVID-19 were collected in the United States, Italy and Spain. T cells, B-cell-depleted T cells, or PBMCs supplied cDNA or gDNA.

In the source study's methods: Counts of nucleated cells, estimated from reference gene primer amplification, were obtained. Sequencing was performed with immunoSEQ multiplex PCR; in TCRdb, only in-frame clones are kept and a portion is missing. The D gene and trimming were derived from the DNA, and the V and J assignments and clone size from that table. The table lists about 120,000 clones, around nine tenths of them singletons, with almost 8.5% in the top ten. The CDR3 has 15 amino acids. V lost 6 bases, J lost 5 bases, and 8 bases stayed unmatched. The V gene's germline CDR1 is MDHEN and CDR2 SYDVKM.

The specimen sequenced was peripheral blood. J is TRBJ2-3 and V is TRBV28; 10 bases line up with TRBD2. This clonotype was sampled from a woman between 70 and 85 years old who had recovered from COVID-19. The CDR3 DNA is TGTGCCAGCAGGTGGAGTCTAGCGGGAGTAGATACGCAGTATTTT. This translates into CASRWSLAGVDTQYF.